A single sample gave rise to the 16 T cell receptor beta chains below, sequenced in a study of T cells in Graves' hyperthyroidism and ophthalmopathy. TCR beta CDR3 sequences were amplified from RNA transcripts. The TCR CDR3 was amplified in a first-round RT-PCR using the HTBI primer set. MiXCR, run by TCRdb on the multiplex PCR reads, gives a single entry per CDR3 protein. The sample includes some 460,000 distinct CDR3 sequences, about 15% of them seen just once. The material sequenced was blood. All receptors come from a young woman with Graves' hyperthyroidism.

This chain joins TRBV20-1 and TRBJ1-6; possibly TRBD1 for D (6 bases). V was shortened by 2 bases and J by 6 bases, with 14 bases between the two germline ends. This CDR3 has 15 amino acids. Germline CDR1 and CDR2: DFQATT and SNEGSKA (reference sequence). The CDR3 sequence: CSARSTTGSNSPLHF. CDR3 nucleotide sequence: TGCAGTGCTAGATCCACGACAGGAAGTAATTCACCCCTCCACTTT.

This clonotype has only one observation. V gene TRBV20-1 combines with J gene TRBJ1-1, with D unresolved. Looked up from germline, CDR1 is DFQATT and CDR2 is SNEGSKA (reference sequence). The CDR3 runs 14 residues. With 0 bases removed from V and 3 bases from J, the gap between germline ends came to 11 bases. For the CDR3, the DNA is TGCAGTGCTAGAGACCCCGTGGGTGACACTGAAGCTTTCTTT. It codes for CSARDPVGDTEAFF.

This clonotype was recorded many times. V is TRBV5-1 and J is TRBJ2-7; 12 bases fit TRBD2. CDR3 length: 16 amino acids. After removal of 4 bases from V and 0 bases from J, the junction contained 5 bases not matched to a gene. Germline values: CDR1 SGHRS, CDR2 YFSETQ. The CDR3 bases are TGCGCCAGCAGCACCACTAGCGGGAGGAGCTCCTACGAGCAGTACTTC. It yields the protein CASSTTSGRSSYEQYF.

This clonotype was seen a handful of times. The V call is TRBV9, the J call TRBJ2-7, with 7 bases that match TRBD2. V lost 4 bases to trimming and J lost 4 bases; unmatched junction nucleotides: 8. Germline CDR1 and CDR2: SGDLS and YYNGEE. The CDR3 has 14 amino acids. This chain's CDR3 is CASSTAGDPYEQYF. The CDR3, as DNA: TGTGCCAGCAGCACCGCGGGGGACCCATACGAGCAGTACTTC.

This clonotype was picked up a small number of times. V usage is TRBV14 and J usage is TRBJ1-1; D is ambiguous. This CDR3 is built from 13 residues. Germline CDR1 reads SGHDN; CDR2 reads FVKESK. The germline V and J ends were trimmed by 4 bases and 1 base, with 7 bases remaining between them. The CDR3 loop reads CASSRSRNTEAFF. The CDR3, as DNA: TGTGCCAGCAGCCGGTCCAGGAACACTGAAGCTTTCTTT.

The chain has TRBV27 and TRBJ1-6; perhaps TRBD1 as D (6 bases). The CDR3 has 16 residues. Germline V gives CDR1 MNHEY, CDR2 SMNVEV (reference sequence). V gave up 2 bases and J gave up 5 bases, with 13 bases separating them. The DNA for the CDR3 is TGTGCCAGCAGTTTAGACAGGAGGTTTAATAATTCACCCCTCCACTTT. Translating it yields CASSLDRRFNNSPLHF.

The gene calls are TRBV5-6 and TRBJ2-7; 8 bases agree with TRBD2. V lost 0 bases, J lost 0 bases, and 5 bases stayed unmatched. This CDR3 region has 16 residues. Germline lookup yields CDR1 SGHDT and CDR2 YYEEEE. As DNA, the CDR3 is TGTGCCAGCAGCTTGGAGGAGCGGGGGAGCTCCTACGAGCAGTACTTC. This sequence encodes CASSLEERGSSYEQYF.

This clonotype was counted many times. The chain couples TRBV15 to TRBJ1-1; 9 nucleotides line up with TRBD1. The CDR3 totals 13 residues. V was clipped by 5 bases and J by 11 bases; unmatched bases: 9. Per germline, CDR1 LNHNV and CDR2 YYDKDF (reference sequence). CDR3 amino acids: CATSETGQGEAFF. CDR3 DNA: TGTGCCACCAGCGAGACGGGACAGGGCGAGGCTTTCTTT.

This clonotype was counted ten times or more. This chain connects TRBV11-2 to TRBJ2-1; D gene ambiguous. This CDR3 comprises 11 residues. Germline values: CDR1 SGHAT, CDR2 FQNNGV. Deletions cut 5 bases from V and 4 bases from J, with 3 bases between. CDR3 DNA sequence: TGTGCCAGCAGCCCTTACAATGAGCAGTTCTTC. Its translation is CASSPYNEQFF.

The chain combines TRBV11-2 with TRBJ2-1; 9 bases agree with TRBD1. The trim removed 3 bases at V and 6 bases at J, leaving 12 bases unmatched. The V gene's germline CDR1 is SGHAT and CDR2 FQNNGV. The CDR3 contains 17 residues. CDR3 DNA: TGTGCCAGCAGCTTCTCAGTCCCGGGACAGGGTTCCAATGAGCAGTTCTTC. Encoded protein: CASSFSVPGQGSNEQFF.

This clonotype was recorded many times. The CDR3 spells CASDGGLAGGVTGELFF. The CDR3 nucleotides read TGTGCCAGCGACGGGGGACTAGCGGGGGGCGTAACCGGGGAGCTGTTTTTT. The rearrangement joins TRBV12-3 or TRBV12-4 to TRBJ2-2; 15 nucleotides align to TRBD2. The CDR3 is 17 residues long. Trimming cost V 8 bases and J 5 bases; bases outside gene matches: 9.

The V and J genes are TRBV29-1 and TRBJ2-1; possible D gene TRBD1, 6 bases. The length of the CDR3 is 15 residues. Germline CDR1 reads SQVTM; CDR2 reads ANQGSEA. The V gene lost 1 base and the J gene lost 4 bases, with 14 bases spanning the gap. In nucleotides, the CDR3 is TGCAGCGTTGAAGTCGTGCCAGGGACATACAATGAGCAGTTCTTC. Translated, it gives CSVEVVPGTYNEQFF.

This clonotype was seen only a few times. The CDR3 protein is CAISDTSNGYTF. DNA for the CDR3: TGTGCCATCAGTGATACCTCCAATGGCTACACCTTC. The chain joins TRBV10-3 to TRBJ1-2; no reliable D call. The germline V and J ends were trimmed by 3 bases and 6 bases, with 8 bases remaining between them. The CDR3 length is 12 residues. CDR1 is ENHRY, CDR2 SYGVKD, per germline.

This clonotype was found many times. The chain couples TRBV27 to TRBJ2-7; 11 bases agree with TRBD1. The CDR3 runs to 15 residues. Unmatched junction bases numbered 5, after V lost 2 bases and J lost 5 bases. Germline CDR1 is MNHEY and CDR2 is SMNVEV (reference sequence). CDR3 sequence reads: CASSLGTGGSNEQYF. CDR3 nucleotides: TGTGCCAGCAGTTTAGGGACAGGGGGGTCCAACGAGCAGTACTTC.

The table lists this clonotype with many counts. The chain is built from TRBV12-3 or TRBV12-4 and TRBJ1-2; D uncertain. The CDR3 is 14 residues long. The V end lost 6 bases, the J end lost 0 bases, and 11 bases lay between the germline ends. The CDR3: CASSRGITNYGYTF. CDR3 DNA: TGTGCCAGCAGCCGTGGTATTACTAACTATGGCTACACCTTC.

This chain links TRBV6-5 with TRBJ1-2, with D unclear. With 8 bases removed from V and 4 bases from J, the gap between germline ends came to 17 bases. The CDR3 sequence is 14 residues long. Germline-derived CDR1 and CDR2 are MNHEY and SVGAGI. The CDR3 sequence: CASASGLLIYGYTF. CDR3 sequence (DNA): TGTGCCAGCGCCTCCGGGCTGCTGATCTATGGCTACACCTTC.